The rows below give T cell receptor beta chains drawn from one sample of a study of STAT5B mutations in CD4+ large granular lymphocyte leukemia. This table comes from immunoSEQ multiplex PCR, and its TCRdb copy is limited to in-frame clones, with some not included. The table shows approximately 27,000 clones, with under 90% occurring only once. The sequenced sample consisted of CD4+ T cells from blood buffy coats. The receptors here all came from a human donor in good health. CDR3s include the opening cysteine and the closing phenylalanine or tryptophan. Each record gives: D gene, V gene, clone size, J gene, CDR3 protein, CDR3 DNA. A D gene is named only where the DNA matches it firmly. Clone size is stated in some rows and not others, as once, few, many or a class when expanded.

d_call: .; v_call: TRBV25-1; clone_size: .; j_call: TRBJ1-2; cdr3_aa: CASSDGYGYTF; cdr3_nt: TGTGCCAGCAGTGACGGGTATGGCTACACCTTC
d_call: .; v_call: TRBV29-1; clone_size: .; j_call: TRBJ1-1; cdr3_aa: CSVERMNTEAFF; cdr3_nt: TGCAGCGTTGAACGAATGAACACTGAAGCTTTCTTT
d_call: .; v_call: TRBV6-5; clone_size: .; j_call: TRBJ2-5; cdr3_aa: CASSYSMETQYF; cdr3_nt: TGTGCCAGCAGTTACTCGATGGAGACCCAGTACTTC
d_call: TRBD1; v_call: TRBV30; clone_size: .; j_call: TRBJ1-5; cdr3_aa: CAWTPGGGQPQHF; cdr3_nt: TGTGCCTGGACCCCAGGGGGAGGTCAGCCCCAGCATTTT
d_call: TRBD1; v_call: TRBV4-1; clone_size: .; j_call: TRBJ2-5; cdr3_aa: CASSSGTGTQYF; cdr3_nt: TGCGCCAGCAGCTCCGGGACAGGGACCCAGTACTTC
d_call: TRBD1; v_call: TRBV18; clone_size: few; j_call: TRBJ1-6; cdr3_aa: CASSPPGQGNSPLHF; cdr3_nt: TGTGCCAGCTCCCCACCGGGACAGGGGAATTCACCCCTCCACTTT
d_call: .; v_call: TRBV6-1; clone_size: .; j_call: TRBJ1-3; cdr3_aa: CASSVRGQGNTIYF; cdr3_nt: TGTGCCAGCAGTGTCAGGGGTCAAGGAAACACCATATATTTT
d_call: .; v_call: TRBV4-1; clone_size: few; j_call: TRBJ1-1; cdr3_aa: CASSQATLDGAFF; cdr3_nt: TGCGCCAGCAGCCAAGCCACTCTCGACGGGGCTTTCTTT
d_call: .; v_call: TRBV18; clone_size: .; j_call: TRBJ1-5; cdr3_aa: CASSPMDGGGQPQHF; cdr3_nt: TGTGCCAGCTCACCCATGGATGGGGGGGGTCAGCCCCAGCATTTT
d_call: .; v_call: TRBV6-6; clone_size: .; j_call: TRBJ1-2; cdr3_aa: CAISIEYGYTF; cdr3_nt: TGTGCCATTTCTATAGAGTATGGCTACACCTTC
d_call: .; v_call: TRBV7-8; clone_size: .; j_call: TRBJ2-5; cdr3_aa: CASSGAKETQYF; cdr3_nt: TGTGCCAGCTCGGGGGCTAAAGAGACCCAGTACTTC
d_call: .; v_call: TRBV7-2; clone_size: .; j_call: TRBJ1-2; cdr3_aa: CASSPAAVWGYTF; cdr3_nt: TGTGCCAGCAGCCCGGCGGCGGTCTGGGGCTACACCTTC
d_call: .; v_call: TRBV19; clone_size: once; j_call: TRBJ2-1; cdr3_aa: CASSISNEQFF; cdr3_nt: TGTGCCAGTAGTATTAGTAATGAGCAGTTCTTC
d_call: TRBD1; v_call: TRBV9; clone_size: .; j_call: TRBJ2-7; cdr3_aa: CASSTGQGREQYF; cdr3_nt: TGTGCCAGCAGCACCGGACAGGGTCGCGAGCAGTACTTC
d_call: .; v_call: TRBV25-1; clone_size: .; j_call: TRBJ2-1; cdr3_aa: CASSDIKRPYNEQFF; cdr3_nt: TGTGCCAGCAGTGATATAAAACGTCCCTACAATGAGCAGTTCTTC
d_call: .; v_call: TRBV25-1; clone_size: .; j_call: TRBJ2-5; cdr3_aa: CASSFTGKETQYF; cdr3_nt: TGTGCCAGCAGCTTCACAGGGAAAGAGACCCAGTACTTC
d_call: .; v_call: TRBV5-5; clone_size: .; j_call: TRBJ1-6; cdr3_aa: CASSTPGSQNLNSPLHF; cdr3_nt: TGTGCCAGCAGCACTCCCGGGAGTCAGAATCTTAATTCACCCCTCCACTTT
d_call: .; v_call: TRBV5-4; clone_size: .; j_call: TRBJ1-5; cdr3_aa: CASSLGSNQPQHF; cdr3_nt: TGTGCCAGCAGCTTAGGAAGCAATCAGCCCCAGCATTTT
d_call: .; v_call: TRBV5-6; clone_size: .; j_call: TRBJ1-4; cdr3_aa: CASSLAGRPTNEKLFF; cdr3_nt: TGTGCCAGCAGCTTGGCTGGCAGACCGACTAATGAAAAACTGTTTTTT
d_call: .; v_call: TRBV7-2; clone_size: few; j_call: TRBJ2-1; cdr3_aa: CASSPSSDSSYNEQFF; cdr3_nt: TGTGCCAGCAGCCCCTCTAGCGATAGCTCCTACAATGAGCAGTTCTTC
d_call: .; v_call: TRBV6-1; clone_size: .; j_call: TRBJ2-5; cdr3_aa: CATANLGSLGETQYF; cdr3_nt: TGTGCCACTGCGAACCTAGGGAGTCTAGGGGAGACCCAGTACTTC
d_call: .; v_call: TRBV25-1; clone_size: .; j_call: TRBJ2-5; cdr3_aa: CASSEPTVPPGTQYF; cdr3_nt: TGTGCCAGCAGTGAACCGACTGTTCCCCCCGGGACCCAGTACTTC
d_call: TRBD2; v_call: TRBV7-2; clone_size: .; j_call: TRBJ2-3; cdr3_aa: CASSLVISGGPDTQYF; cdr3_nt: TGTGCCAGCAGCTTAGTTATCAGCGGGGGCCCAGATACGCAGTATTTT
d_call: .; v_call: TRBV28; clone_size: few; j_call: TRBJ1-4; cdr3_aa: CASNSGRGVSTNEKLFF; cdr3_nt: TGTGCCAGCAACAGTGGTAGGGGAGTTTCGACTAATGAAAAACTGTTTTTT
d_call: .; v_call: TRBV23-1; clone_size: few; j_call: TRBJ1-5; cdr3_aa: CASSQSARDEPQHF; cdr3_nt: TGCGCCAGCAGTCAATCAGCCCGGGACGAGCCCCAGCATTTT
d_call: TRBD2; v_call: TRBV7-9; clone_size: .; j_call: TRBJ2-2; cdr3_aa: CASSPGLAGGTGELFF; cdr3_nt: TGTGCCAGCAGCCCCGGACTAGCGGGGGGGACCGGGGAGCTGTTTTTT
d_call: .; v_call: TRBV7-8; clone_size: .; j_call: TRBJ2-3; cdr3_aa: CASSLADTQYF; cdr3_nt: TGTGCCAGCAGCTTAGCGGATACGCAGTATTTT
d_call: TRBD2; v_call: TRBV28; clone_size: .; j_call: TRBJ2-1; cdr3_aa: CASREGREGRNEQFF; cdr3_nt: TGTGCCAGCAGGGAGGGGCGGGAGGGTAGGAATGAGCAGTTCTTC
d_call: TRBD2; v_call: TRBV11-2; clone_size: .; j_call: TRBJ2-2; cdr3_aa: CASSPGGTTGELFF; cdr3_nt: TGTGCCAGCAGCCCGGGAGGGACCACCGGGGAGCTGTTTTTT
d_call: .; v_call: TRBV11-2; clone_size: .; j_call: TRBJ1-1; cdr3_aa: CASSFQGSTEAFF; cdr3_nt: TGTGCCAGCAGCTTCCAGGGGTCCACTGAAGCTTTCTTT
d_call: .; v_call: TRBV6-6; clone_size: .; j_call: TRBJ1-5; cdr3_aa: CASSRDTNSNQPQHF; cdr3_nt: TGTGCCAGCAGTCGGGACACTAATAGCAATCAGCCCCAGCATTTT
d_call: TRBD1; v_call: TRBV28; clone_size: .; j_call: TRBJ1-2; cdr3_aa: CASSSPGGVDYGYTF; cdr3_nt: TGTGCCAGCAGTTCTCCAGGGGGAGTCGACTATGGCTACACCTTC
d_call: .; v_call: TRBV5-1; clone_size: .; j_call: TRBJ1-1; cdr3_aa: CASSSGQPNTEAFF; cdr3_nt: TGCGCCAGCAGCTCAGGACAGCCGAACACTGAAGCTTTCTTT
d_call: TRBD2; v_call: TRBV5-1; clone_size: .; j_call: TRBJ2-7; cdr3_aa: CASSLVGGGVREQYF; cdr3_nt: TGCGCCAGCAGCTTGGTGGGGGGAGGGGTGCGCGAGCAGTACTTC
d_call: .; v_call: TRBV19; clone_size: once; j_call: TRBJ2-1; cdr3_aa: CASSKSRVNNEQFF; cdr3_nt: TGTGCCAGTAGTAAGTCGCGGGTCAACAATGAGCAGTTCTTC
d_call: .; v_call: TRBV6-1; clone_size: .; j_call: TRBJ1-5; cdr3_aa: CASSDQGAIGQPQHF; cdr3_nt: TGTGCCAGCAGTGACCAAGGGGCGATCGGTCAGCCCCAGCATTTT
d_call: TRBD1; v_call: TRBV12-5; clone_size: .; j_call: TRBJ2-7; cdr3_aa: CASGRTGSSYEQYF; cdr3_nt: TGTGCTAGTGGTCGGACAGGGAGCTCCTACGAGCAGTACTTC
d_call: .; v_call: TRBV6-6; clone_size: .; j_call: TRBJ1-5; cdr3_aa: CASSYAGLAQPQHF; cdr3_nt: TGTGCCAGCAGTTACGCCGGACTGGCGCAGCCCCAGCATTTT
d_call: .; v_call: TRBV7-9; clone_size: .; j_call: TRBJ2-2; cdr3_aa: CASSPGTRANTGELFF; cdr3_nt: TGTGCCAGCAGCCCCGGGACCCGAGCGAACACCGGGGAGCTGTTTTTT
d_call: TRBD1; v_call: TRBV6-5; clone_size: .; j_call: TRBJ2-7; cdr3_aa: CASSYQQGFFSEQYF; cdr3_nt: TGTGCCAGCAGTTACCAACAGGGGTTTTTTAGCGAGCAGTACTTC
d_call: TRBD1; v_call: TRBV19; clone_size: once; j_call: TRBJ1-2; cdr3_aa: CASSIDNAGQGIGGYTF; cdr3_nt: TGTGCCAGTAGTATCGATAATGCAGGACAGGGGATCGGTGGCTACACCTTC